The 23 T cell receptor beta chains below all came from one sample that was sequenced in a study of blood T cell repertoires in COVID-19. The assay was immunoSEQ multiplex PCR, and TCRdb's table has in-frame clones only and misses some. The table has under 250,000 clones, 82% seen once. Sequencing was performed on peripheral blood. The receptor source for this set is a woman in her 70s with acute or convalescent COVID-19.

The chain links TRBV3-1 (or the pseudogene TRBV3-2) to TRBJ2-5, with D perhaps TRBD1 (5 bases). The CDR3 is 13 amino acids. V was clipped by 3 bases and J by 4 bases, with 9 bases between them. Germline assignment: CDR1 LGHDT and CDR2 YNNKEL (reference sequence). This chain's CDR3 is CASSQGLGETQYF. The DNA of the CDR3 is TGTGCCAGCAGCCAGGGGCTGGGAGAGACCCAGTACTTC.

This chain connects TRBV5-1 to TRBJ1-1, with D perhaps TRBD1 (5 bases). The ends were cut back, 0 bases at V and 6 bases at J, with 15 bases in the middle. The CDR3 covers 15 residues. The germline V gene has CDR1 SGHRS and CDR2 YFSETQ. The CDR3 region is CASSLGRGWGAEAFF. CDR3 sequence (DNA): TGCGCCAGCAGCTTGGGACGAGGATGGGGGGCTGAAGCTTTCTTT.

This clone was seen a few times. The chain recombines TRBV7-2 with TRBJ2-7; the D is unclear. Germline loops: CDR1 SGHTA, CDR2 FQGNSA. The germline V and J ends were trimmed by 5 bases and 3 bases, with 8 bases remaining between them. This CDR3 has 12 amino acids. The CDR3 loop reads CASSPLRYEQYF. In nucleotides, the CDR3 is TGTGCCAGCAGCCCCCTCCGCTACGAGCAGTACTTC.

In DNA, the CDR3 is TGTGCCAGCAGCAAAGTGGTGAGCATTAGCAATCAGCCCCAGCATTTT. This codes for CASSKVVSISNQPQHF. The chain uses TRBV21-1 and TRBJ1-5. TRBV21-1 is classified as a pseudogene. The CDR3 covers 16 residues.

The chain couples TRBV6-2 or TRBV6-3 to TRBJ2-3; TRBD1 might be the D (5 bases). Per germline, CDR1 MNHEY and CDR2 SVGEGT. This CDR3 region has 15 residues. Trimming cost V 4 bases and J 2 bases, with 13 bases left between them. The CDR3 sequence: CASSFLGVATDTQYF. The CDR3 coding sequence is TGTGCCAGCAGTTTCCTAGGGGTAGCCACAGATACGCAGTATTTT.

V usage is TRBV24-1 and J usage is TRBJ2-3, with D possibly TRBD2 on 6 matching bases. The CDR3 spans 16 residues. Trimming stripped 0 bases from V and 4 bases from J, with 13 bases between. Germline-derived CDR1 and CDR2 are KGHDR and SFDVKD. CDR3 DNA: TGTGCCACCAGTGATTTGCGGCGGGGCCAGGCAGATACGCAGTATTTT. This encodes CATSDLRRGQADTQYF.

On this clone: Other DNA sequences in this specimen translate into the identical CDR3. This chain uses TRBV18 with TRBJ2-5, with D possibly TRBD2 on 5 matching bases. Germline V lookup: CDR1 KGHSH, CDR2 LQKENI. The CDR3 runs to 13 residues. V gave up 4 bases and J gave up 2 bases, with 8 bases separating them. CDR3 bases: TGTGCCAGCTCACGCGGGTCACAAGAGACCCAGTACTTC. Its protein is CASSRGSQETQYF.

In its sample, this clone was seen once. V is TRBV29-1 and J is TRBJ2-3, with D possibly matching TRBD2 (5 bases). V lost 4 bases to trimming and J lost 3 bases, with 11 bases between them. Germline CDR1 is SQVTM and CDR2 is ANQGSEA. The CDR3 covers 13 residues. CDR3 protein: CSVVNPGTDTQYF. CDR3 bases: TGCAGCGTTGTTAATCCGGGGACAGATACGCAGTATTTT.

This chain links TRBV10-3 with TRBJ1-2; D may be TRBD1 (6 bases). The CDR3 contains 13 residues. V was pared by 10 bases and J by 8 bases, with 20 bases between. Germline V gene data show CDR1 as ENHRY and CDR2 as SYGVKD. CDR3 in amino acids: CASRDKATDGYTF. The CDR3 nucleotides are TGTGCCAGTAGGGACAAGGCCACCGACGGCTACACCTTC.

The chain uses TRBV7-2 and TRBJ1-1; 8 nucleotides align to TRBD1. The germline CDR1 and CDR2 sequences are SGHTA and FQGNSA. Trimming at V came to 6 bases and at J to 0 bases, leaving 3 bases not matched to a gene. This CDR3 is 14 amino acids long. The CDR3 nucleotides read TGTGCCAGCAGATCACAGGGGGTGAACACTGAAGCTTTCTTT. This encodes CASRSQGVNTEAFF.

V usage is TRBV5-1 and J usage is TRBJ1-2, with 7 bases matching TRBD1. The V gene's germline CDR1 is SGHRS and CDR2 YFSETQ. The CDR3 spans 13 residues. V was pared by 3 bases and J by 12 bases, with 11 bases of the junction left unmatched. CDR3 loop: CASSYGEGATDTF. Here the CDR3 DNA reads TGCGCCAGCAGCTACGGTGAGGGGGCGACCGACACCTTC.

This clone was recorded a few times. The chain recombines TRBV7-6 with TRBJ2-3; 7 bases are a match to TRBD1. Looked up from germline, CDR1 is SGHVS and CDR2 is FNYEAQ. V lost 1 base, J lost 0 bases, and 13 bases stayed unmatched. This CDR3 has 19 amino acids. The CDR3 sequence is CASSLGQGKGISSTDTQYF. Written as DNA, the CDR3 is TGTGCCAGCAGCTTAGGACAGGGAAAGGGGATTAGTAGCACAGATACGCAGTATTTT.

The sample holds a few counts of this clone. The chain employs TRBV7-2 and TRBJ1-2; 7 nucleotides match TRBD1. J lost 5 bases, V lost 5 bases, and 8 bases had no gene match. Germline CDR1 SGHTA, CDR2 FQGNSA. This CDR3 spans 14 amino acids. CDR3 sequence reads: CASSEDRAQYGYTF. The CDR3 DNA sequence: TGTGCCAGCAGCGAAGACAGGGCCCAATATGGCTACACCTTC.

The V and J genes are TRBV4-2 and TRBJ2-3; 8 bases fit TRBD2. The CDR3 consists of 16 residues. In germline, CDR1 is LGHNA, CDR2 YNFKEQ. V shed 11 bases and J 2 bases; nucleotides not matched to a gene: 15. CDR3 DNA: TGTGCCGTATCCCTGGGAGCGGGGGTATACACAGATACGCAGTATTTT. As protein: CAVSLGAGVYTDTQYF.

This clone was detected only once. This sequence joins TRBV24-1 and TRBJ1-6; the match to TRBD1 covers 7 bases. J was trimmed by 10 bases and V by 4 bases; bases with no gene match: 6. CDR1 is KGHDR and CDR2 is SFDVKD in the germline V gene. There are 14 residues in the CDR3. CDR3: CATSEPRQGSPLHF. The CDR3 DNA sequence: TGTGCCACCAGTGAGCCGAGACAGGGCTCACCCCTCCACTTT.

The chain carries TRBV19 and TRBJ2-2; 10 bases agree with TRBD1. Germline assignment: CDR1 LNHDA and CDR2 SQIVND (reference sequence). V trimming: 6 bases; J trimming: 5 bases; junction bases outside the gene matches: 6. This CDR3 region has 15 residues. The CDR3 here is CASRFPGQGTGELFF. CDR3 in DNA: TGTGCCAGTAGGTTTCCGGGACAGGGGACCGGGGAGCTGTTTTTT.

The genes are TRBV6-1 and TRBJ1-2, with a possible D match to TRBD1 (5 bases). Germline V CDR1 and CDR2: MNHNS, SASEGT. The ends were cut back, 1 base at V and 6 bases at J, with 9 bases in the middle. The CDR3 consists of 13 residues. The CDR3, as DNA: TGTGCCAGCAGTGAAGGACAGAAGGATGGCTACACCTTC. Protein product: CASSEGQKDGYTF.

The chain couples TRBV4-1 to TRBJ2-3, with TRBD2 as a possible D gene (5 bases). V was cut by 4 bases and J by 0 bases, with 11 bases left in between. This CDR3 comprises 15 residues. CDR1 and CDR2 (germline): MGHRA, YSYEKL. The CDR3 nucleotides are TGCGCCAGCAGCCGTGGAGGCAGAAGCACAGATACGCAGTATTTT. Translating it yields CASSRGGRSTDTQYF.

This chain links TRBV4-2 with TRBJ2-3, with D uncertain. V was clipped by 4 bases and J by 7 bases, with 24 bases between them. This CDR3 spans 17 amino acids. The germline V gene has CDR1 LGHNA and CDR2 YNFKEQ. The CDR3 protein is CASSLNTPRTVGYTQYF. CDR3 sequence (DNA): TGTGCCAGCAGCCTAAACACGCCGAGAACAGTTGGTTATACGCAGTATTTT.

The chain employs TRBV9 and TRBJ2-7; TRBD2 agrees at 8 bases. Germline CDR1 SGDLS, CDR2 YYNGEE. The V and J ends lost 4 bases and 3 bases, in that order; junction bases with no gene match: 6. The CDR3 is made up of 14 amino acids. The DNA of the CDR3 is TGTGCCAGCAGCCCCGGGGGGGGGAGCTACGAGCAGTACTTC. This translates into CASSPGGGSYEQYF.

This clone came up once. This chain uses TRBV3-1 (or the pseudogene TRBV3-2) with TRBJ1-6, with D possibly TRBD1 on 6 matching bases. Trimming removed 0 bases at V and 5 bases at J, with 11 bases between. The V gene's germline CDR1 is LGHDT and CDR2 YNNKEL (reference sequence). The CDR3 length is 16 residues. CDR3 DNA: TGTGCCAGCAGCCAAGATCTACAGGGAAATAATTCACCCCTCCACTTT. Residues: CASSQDLQGNNSPLHF.

The V call is TRBV25-1, the J call TRBJ1-5, with no clear D. Between the trimmed V and J ends, which lost 3 bases and 4 bases, there was a span of 10 bases. The CDR3 is 14 amino acids. The germline V gene has CDR1 MGHDK and CDR2 SYGVNS. The CDR3 reads CASSDLAGNQPQHF. CDR3 nucleotides: TGTGCCAGCAGTGACTTGGCGGGTAATCAGCCCCAGCATTTT.

The CDR3 DNA sequence: TGTGCCAGCAGCGAGGGAGGCAGTACCTACGAGCAGTACTTC. Translation: CASSEGGSTYEQYF. The rearrangement joins TRBV9 to TRBJ2-7; TRBD2 is a possible D gene (6 bases). Germline CDR1 and CDR2: SGDLS and YYNGEE. Trimming removed 3 bases from V and 2 bases from J, with 12 bases in between. There are 14 residues in the CDR3.